The clone carrying this T cell receptor (beta chain) has a handful of counts. These data belong to a study of CD8+CD57+ T cells in acquired aplastic anemia. Sequencing involved patients with CD8+CD57+ cell expansion previously shown by flow cytometry. The V end lost 1 base, the J end lost 5 bases, and 11 bases lay between the germline ends. The CDR3 is made up of 14 amino acids. Looked up from germline, CDR1 is SGHDN and CDR2 is FVKESK. The study profiled TCR beta VDJ and CDR3 using genomic DNA as template. TCRdb called the reads again in MiXCR, with one record for every CDR3 protein. The repertoire holds fewer than 250,000 distinct CDR3 sequences, with around 45% as singletons.

Sequenced sample: sorted CD4+, CD8+, or CD8+CD57+ T cells (not recorded which) from PBMCs. This chain links TRBV14 with TRBJ2-5; unclear D gene. The origin of this receptor is a human donor with aplastic anemia. CDR3 sequence: CASSQALRFETQYF. In nucleotides, the CDR3 is TGTGCCAGCAGCCAAGCACTCCGTTTCGAGACCCAGTACTTC.